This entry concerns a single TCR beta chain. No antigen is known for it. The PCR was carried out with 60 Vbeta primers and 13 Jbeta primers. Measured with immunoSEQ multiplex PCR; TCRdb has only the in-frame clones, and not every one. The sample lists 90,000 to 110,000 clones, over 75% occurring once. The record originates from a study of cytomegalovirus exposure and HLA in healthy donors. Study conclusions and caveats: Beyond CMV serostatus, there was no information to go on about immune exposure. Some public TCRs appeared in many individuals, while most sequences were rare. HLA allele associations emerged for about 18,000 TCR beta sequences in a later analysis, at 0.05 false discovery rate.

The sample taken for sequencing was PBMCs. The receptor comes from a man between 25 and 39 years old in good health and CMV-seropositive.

CDR3: CASSPGQGESPLHF. Here the CDR3 DNA reads TGTGCCAGCAGCCCGGGACAGGGAGAGTCACCCCTCCACTTT. The chain has TRBV9 and TRBJ1-6, with 9 bases fitting TRBD1. This CDR3 is built from 14 residues. Germline CDR1 and CDR2: SGDLS and YYNGEE. V shed 4 bases and J 10 bases; nucleotides not matched to a gene: 6.